Listed below are T cell receptor beta chains from one sample, sequenced in a study of T cell changes during pregnancy in multiple sclerosis. Measured with immunoSEQ multiplex PCR; TCRdb has only the in-frame clones, and not every one. This repertoire shows about 46,000 clones, 91% found once; its top ten account for under 9.5%. Here the sequenced sample was CD8+ T cells from peripheral blood mononuclear cells, taken after pregnancy. The source of these receptors is a female donor with multiple sclerosis, enrolled in a pregnancy study. The CDR3 runs from the conserved cysteine through the conserved F or W. The D gene is left open where the match is weak. Rows may omit the clone size; those that give it use once, few, many or a size class.

CDR3	DNA	size	length	D	V	J
CASSIAGNQPQHF	TGTGCCAGTAGTATAGCGGGAAATCAGCCCCAGCATTTT	-	13	-	TRBV19	TRBJ1-5
CASSSRTGADYGYTF	TGCGCCAGCAGCTCGCGAACAGGGGCGGACTATGGCTACACCTTC	-	15	TRBD1	TRBV5-1	TRBJ1-2
CASSWKGGGEQFF	TGTGCCAGCAGTTGGAAAGGCGGGGGTGAGCAGTTCTTC	-	13	TRBD2	TRBV6-5	TRBJ2-1
CASSVTRGNTIYF	TGTGCCAGCAGCGTGACAAGGGGAAACACCATATATTTT	-	13	-	TRBV7-9	TRBJ1-3
CASGLVLERGFVMGEQFF	TGTGCTAGTGGTTTGGTATTGGAGCGGGGCTTCGTTATGGGTGAGCAGTTCTTC	-	18	TRBD2	TRBV12-5	TRBJ2-1
CASSSSGLGGYTF	TGTGCCAGCAGCTCCTCGGGACTGGGGGGCTACACCTTC	once	13	-	TRBV7-3	TRBJ1-2
CASSGRGNTEAFF	TGTGCCAGCAGTGGGAGAGGGAACACTGAAGCTTTCTTT	-	13	-	TRBV6-1	TRBJ1-1
CASSLGYEQYF	TGTGCCAGCTCCCTCGGGTACGAGCAGTACTTC	once	11	-	TRBV18	TRBJ2-7
CAYPERLGSGELFF	TGTGCCTACCCCGAGCGGTTGGGTTCCGGGGAGCTGTTTTTT	-	14	-	TRBV30	TRBJ2-2
CASSLGLAAGNTIYF	TGTGCCAGTAGCTTGGGCCTAGCGGCAGGAAACACCATATATTTT	-	15	-	TRBV19	TRBJ1-3
CASSLAPSGGLYEQYF	TGTGCCAGCAGCTTGGCCCCTTCGGGGGGGCTCTACGAGCAGTACTTC	-	16	TRBD2	TRBV7-2	TRBJ2-7
CASSSDPPWGTGYTF	TGTGCCAGCAGTTCAGACCCGCCTTGGGGCACTGGCTACACCTTC	-	15	-	TRBV6-5	TRBJ1-2
CASSAGGGINEQFF	TGTGCCAGCAGCGCCGGAGGCGGGATCAATGAGCAGTTCTTC	-	14	-	TRBV7-6	TRBJ2-1
CASSTGTGGNYNEQFF	TGTGCCAGCTCAACGGGTACTGGCGGGAACTACAATGAGCAGTTCTTC	once	16	-	TRBV18	TRBJ2-1
CASSANTGSNYEQYF	TGTGCCAGCAGCGCAAATACCGGGTCTAACTACGAGCAGTACTTC	-	15	-	TRBV9	TRBJ2-7
CASNAGTLYGYTF	TGTGCCAGCAATGCCGGGACACTTTATGGCTACACCTTC	-	13	-	TRBV25-1	TRBJ1-2
CATTKQGDTEAFF	TGTGCCACCACCAAACAGGGTGACACTGAAGCTTTCTTT	-	13	-	TRBV15	TRBJ1-1
CASSPFSAKNIQYF	TGTGCCAGCAGCCCGTTTTCTGCCAAAAACATTCAGTACTTC	-	14	-	TRBV9	TRBJ2-4
CASTQEDSNDNEQFF	TGTGCCAGCACCCAGGAGGACAGTAACGACAATGAGCAGTTCTTC	once	15	-	TRBV2	TRBJ2-1
CASSDSSGGSTDTQYF	TGTGCCAGCAGTGACTCTAGCGGGGGTAGCACAGATACGCAGTATTTT	medium-sized	16	TRBD2	TRBV6-4	TRBJ2-3
CASSQKGTSDFGGSKNIQYF	TGCGCCAGCAGCCAAAAGGGGACTAGCGACTTTGGGGGATCCAAAAACATTCAGTACTTC	-	20	TRBD2	TRBV4-1	TRBJ2-4
CASSLDQGGETQYF	TGTGCCAGCAGCTTAGATCAGGGTGGAGAGACCCAGTACTTC	-	14	-	TRBV7-2	TRBJ2-5
CAIGTGVLGELFF	TGTGCCATCGGGACAGGGGTTTTAGGGGAGCTGTTTTTT	-	13	TRBD1	TRBV6-1	TRBJ2-2
CASSLDGTWTGELFF	TGTGCCAGCAGCTTAGACGGGACTTGGACCGGGGAGCTGTTTTTT	-	15	-	TRBV11-1	TRBJ2-2
CASSQEGGRAYEQYF	TGCGCCAGCAGCCAAGAGGGAGGGAGGGCCTACGAGCAGTACTTC	-	15	TRBD2	TRBV4-1	TRBJ2-7
CASSVGSGNMNTEAFF	TGTGCCAGCAGTGTTGGGTCAGGGAACATGAACACTGAAGCTTTCTTT	few	16	-	TRBV2	TRBJ1-1
CSASQAAEQYF	TGCAGTGCTTCCCAAGCGGCCGAGCAGTACTTC	-	11	-	TRBV20-1	TRBJ2-7
CASRDTSESSYNEQFF	TGCGCCAGTAGGGACACGTCGGAGAGCTCCTACAATGAGCAGTTCTTC	-	16	-	TRBV4-1	TRBJ2-1
CASSDTGTRDYNEQFF	TGTGCCAGCAGTGACACCGGGACTAGAGACTACAATGAGCAGTTCTTC	medium-sized	16	TRBD2	TRBV6-4	TRBJ2-1
CASSYLDGDRHYEQYF	TGTGCCAGCAGTTACCTTGACGGGGACAGGCACTACGAGCAGTACTTC	-	16	TRBD1	TRBV6-5	TRBJ2-7
CASYRQRENTEAFF	TGTGCCAGCTATCGCCAGAGGGAGAACACTGAAGCTTTCTTT	-	14	-	TRBV7-8	TRBJ1-1
CASRGARAEETQYF	TGTGCCAGCAGAGGGGCCAGGGCCGAAGAGACCCAGTACTTC	once	14	-	TRBV27	TRBJ2-5
CASSLVAGGQEQYF	TGTGCCAGCAGCTTAGTCGCAGGGGGCCAGGAGCAGTACTTC	-	14	TRBD1	TRBV7-9	TRBJ2-7
CASSLGDRDLDTQYF	TGTGCCAGCAGCTTGGGGGACAGGGACCTAGATACGCAGTATTTT	-	15	TRBD1	TRBV7-6	TRBJ2-3
CAISERGDTQYF	TGTGCCATCAGTGAAAGAGGAGATACGCAGTATTTT	-	12	-	TRBV10-3	TRBJ2-3
CASSVTGGNTEAFF	TGTGCCAGCAGCGTAACAGGCGGGAACACTGAAGCTTTCTTT	-	14	-	TRBV9	TRBJ1-1
CASSVHPSNQPQHF	TGTGCCAGCAGCGTACACCCGAGCAATCAGCCCCAGCATTTT	-	14	-	TRBV5-4	TRBJ1-5
CASSWLATADTQYF	TGTGCCAGCAGCTGGCTAGCGACAGCAGATACGCAGTATTTT	-	14	-	TRBV7-6	TRBJ2-3